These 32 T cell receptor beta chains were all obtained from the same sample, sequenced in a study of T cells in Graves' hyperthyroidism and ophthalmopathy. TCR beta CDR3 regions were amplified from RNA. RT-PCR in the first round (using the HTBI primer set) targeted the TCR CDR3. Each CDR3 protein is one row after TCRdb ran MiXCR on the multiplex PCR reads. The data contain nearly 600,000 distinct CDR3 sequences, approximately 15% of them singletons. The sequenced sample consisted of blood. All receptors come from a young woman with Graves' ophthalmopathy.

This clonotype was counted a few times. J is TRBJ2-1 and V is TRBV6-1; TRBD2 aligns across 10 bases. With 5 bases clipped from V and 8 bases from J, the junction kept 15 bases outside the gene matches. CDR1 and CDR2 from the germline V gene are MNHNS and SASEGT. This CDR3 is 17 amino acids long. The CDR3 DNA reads TGTGCCAGCAGTCGGGCCCCCCTAGCGGGAGAGGCCGATGAGCAGTTCTTC. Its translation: CASSRAPLAGEADEQFF.

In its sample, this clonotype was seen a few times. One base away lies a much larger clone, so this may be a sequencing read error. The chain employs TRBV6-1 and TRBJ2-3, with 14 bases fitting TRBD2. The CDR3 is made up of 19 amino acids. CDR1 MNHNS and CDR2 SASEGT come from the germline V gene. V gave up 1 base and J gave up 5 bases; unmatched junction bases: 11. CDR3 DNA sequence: TGTGCCAGCAGTGAAGGGTACGCTGGGACTAGCGGGAGTGAAGATACGCAGTATTTT. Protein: CASSEGYAGTSGSEDTQYF.

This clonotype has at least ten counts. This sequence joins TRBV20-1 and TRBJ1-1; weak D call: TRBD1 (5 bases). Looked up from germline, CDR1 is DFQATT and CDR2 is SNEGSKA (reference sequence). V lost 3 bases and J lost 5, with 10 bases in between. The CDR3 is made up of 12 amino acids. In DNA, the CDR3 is TGCAGTGCTAGGGGGGGATTGACTGAAGCTTTCTTT. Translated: CSARGGLTEAFF.

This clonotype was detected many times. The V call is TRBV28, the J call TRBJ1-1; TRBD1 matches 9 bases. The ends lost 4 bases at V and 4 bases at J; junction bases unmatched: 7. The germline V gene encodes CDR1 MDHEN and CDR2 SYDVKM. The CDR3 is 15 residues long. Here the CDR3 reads CASSSGQGIITEAFF. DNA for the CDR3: TGTGCCAGCAGTTCTGGACAGGGGATAATCACTGAAGCTTTCTTT.

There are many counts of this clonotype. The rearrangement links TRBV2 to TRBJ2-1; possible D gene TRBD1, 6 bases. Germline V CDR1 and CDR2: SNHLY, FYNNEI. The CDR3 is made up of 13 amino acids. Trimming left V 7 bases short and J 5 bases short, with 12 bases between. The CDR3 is CASTMGAHNEQFF. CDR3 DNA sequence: TGTGCCAGCACGATGGGGGCACACAATGAGCAGTTCTTC. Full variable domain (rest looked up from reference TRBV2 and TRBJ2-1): EPEVTQTPSHQVTQMGQEVILRCVPISNHLYFYWYRQILGQKVEFLVSFYNNEISEKSEIFDDQFSVERPDGSNFTLKIRSTKLEDSAMYFCASTMGAHNEQFFGPGTRLTVL.

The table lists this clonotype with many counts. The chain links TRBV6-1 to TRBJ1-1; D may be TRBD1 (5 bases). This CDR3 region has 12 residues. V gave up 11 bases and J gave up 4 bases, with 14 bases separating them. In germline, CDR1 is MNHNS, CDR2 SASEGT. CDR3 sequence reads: CAGGGTATEAFF. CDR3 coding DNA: TGTGCCGGGGGGGGAACCGCCACTGAAGCTTTCTTT.

Here the CDR3 reads CASSSAGPKGLFF. The CDR3 nucleotides are TGTGCCAGCAGTTCGGCAGGACCGAAAGGACTGTTTTTT. The rearrangement links TRBV12-3 or TRBV12-4 to TRBJ1-4; D remains ambiguous. The CDR3 totals 13 residues. V shed 4 bases and J shed 13 bases, with 16 bases lying between them.

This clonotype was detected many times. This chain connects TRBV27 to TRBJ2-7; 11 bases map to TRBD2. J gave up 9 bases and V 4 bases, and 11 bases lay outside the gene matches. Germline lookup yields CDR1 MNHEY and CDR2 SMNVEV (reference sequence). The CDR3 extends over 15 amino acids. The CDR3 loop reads CASSSGLAVSGRQYF. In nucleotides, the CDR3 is TGTGCCAGCAGTTCGGGACTAGCGGTGTCTGGGCGGCAGTACTTC.

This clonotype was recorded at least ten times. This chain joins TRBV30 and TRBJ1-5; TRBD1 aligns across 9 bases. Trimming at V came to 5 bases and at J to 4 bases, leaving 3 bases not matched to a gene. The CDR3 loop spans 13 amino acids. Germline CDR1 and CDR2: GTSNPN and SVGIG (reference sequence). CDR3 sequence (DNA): TGTGCCTGGGCCGGACAGGGGAATCAGCCCCAGCATTTT. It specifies CAWAGQGNQPQHF.

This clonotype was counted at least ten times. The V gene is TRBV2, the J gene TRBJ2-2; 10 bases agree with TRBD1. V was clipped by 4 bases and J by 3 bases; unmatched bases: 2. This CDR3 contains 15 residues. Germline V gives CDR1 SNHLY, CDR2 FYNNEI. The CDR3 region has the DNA TGTGCCAGCAGTGCGGGACAGGGGCACACCGGGGAGCTGTTTTTT. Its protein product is CASSAGQGHTGELFF. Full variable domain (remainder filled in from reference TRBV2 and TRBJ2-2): EPEVTQTPSHQVTQMGQEVILRCVPISNHLYFYWYRQILGQKVEFLVSFYNNEISEKSEIFDDQFSVERPDGSNFTLKIRSTKLEDSAMYFCASSAGQGHTGELFFGEGSRLTVL.

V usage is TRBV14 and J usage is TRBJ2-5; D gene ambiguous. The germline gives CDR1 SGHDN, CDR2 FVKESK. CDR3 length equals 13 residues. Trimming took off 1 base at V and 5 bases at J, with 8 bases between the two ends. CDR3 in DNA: TGTGCCAGCAGCCAAGGTACTTACGAGACCCAGTACTTC. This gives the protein CASSQGTYETQYF.

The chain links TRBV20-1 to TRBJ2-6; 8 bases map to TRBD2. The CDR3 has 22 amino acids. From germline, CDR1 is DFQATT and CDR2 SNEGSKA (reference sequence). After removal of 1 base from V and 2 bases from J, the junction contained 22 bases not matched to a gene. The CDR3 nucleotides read TGCAGTGCTAGAGGGGGAAGGGCTAGCGGGTCACCCTCGTTCCCTGGGGCCAACGTCCTGACTTTC. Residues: CSARGGRASGSPSFPGANVLTF.

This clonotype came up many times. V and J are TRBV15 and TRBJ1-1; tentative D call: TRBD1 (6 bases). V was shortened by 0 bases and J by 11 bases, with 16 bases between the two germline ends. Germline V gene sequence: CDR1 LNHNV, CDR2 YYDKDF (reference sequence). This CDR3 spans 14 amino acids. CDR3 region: CATSRDRGARQAFF. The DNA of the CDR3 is TGTGCCACCAGCAGAGATCGGGGGGCCAGACAGGCTTTCTTT.

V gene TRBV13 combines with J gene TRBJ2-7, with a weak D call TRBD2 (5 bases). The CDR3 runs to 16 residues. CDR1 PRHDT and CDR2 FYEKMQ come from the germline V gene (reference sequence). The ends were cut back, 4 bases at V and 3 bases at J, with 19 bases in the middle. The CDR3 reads CASSSRSGPWIYEQYF. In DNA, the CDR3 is TGTGCCAGCAGCTCCCGAAGCGGTCCGTGGATCTACGAGCAGTACTTC.

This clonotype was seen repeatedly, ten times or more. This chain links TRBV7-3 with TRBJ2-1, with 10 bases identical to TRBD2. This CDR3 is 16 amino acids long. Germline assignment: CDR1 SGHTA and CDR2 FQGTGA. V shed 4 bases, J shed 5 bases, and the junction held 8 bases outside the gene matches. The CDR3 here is CASSSASGRGHNEQFF. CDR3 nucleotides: TGTGCCAGCAGCTCGGCTAGCGGGAGAGGTCACAATGAGCAGTTCTTC. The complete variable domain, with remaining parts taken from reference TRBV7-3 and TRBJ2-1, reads GAGVSQTPSNKVTEKGKYVELRCDPISGHTALYWYRQSLGQGPEFLIYFQGTGAADDSGLPNDRFFAVRPEGSVSTLKIQRTERGDSAVYLCASSSASGRGHNEQFFGPGTRLTVL.

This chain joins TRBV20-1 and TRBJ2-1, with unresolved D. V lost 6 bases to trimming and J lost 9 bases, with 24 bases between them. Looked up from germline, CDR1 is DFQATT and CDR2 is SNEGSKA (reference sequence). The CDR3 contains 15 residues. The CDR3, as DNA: TGCAGTGCCACCCACGCGCAGACAAGTTACGGTGAGCAGTTCTTC. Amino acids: CSATHAQTSYGEQFF.

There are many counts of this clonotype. The CDR3 coding sequence is TGTGCCAGCTCTTTTCAGGGGGCTACCATAAACACTGAAGCTTTCTTT. As protein: CASSFQGATINTEAFF. The chain links TRBV2 to TRBJ1-1, with TRBD1 identical over 8 bases. Unmatched junction bases numbered 13, after V lost 8 bases and J lost 2 bases. In germline, CDR1 is SNHLY, CDR2 FYNNEI. CDR3 length: 16 amino acids.

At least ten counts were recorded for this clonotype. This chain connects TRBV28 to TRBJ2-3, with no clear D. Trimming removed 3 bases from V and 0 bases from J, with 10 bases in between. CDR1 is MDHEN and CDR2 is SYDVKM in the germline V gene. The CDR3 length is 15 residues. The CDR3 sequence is CASSFPIFSTDTQYF. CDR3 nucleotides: TGTGCCAGCAGTTTTCCCATCTTTAGCACAGATACGCAGTATTTT.

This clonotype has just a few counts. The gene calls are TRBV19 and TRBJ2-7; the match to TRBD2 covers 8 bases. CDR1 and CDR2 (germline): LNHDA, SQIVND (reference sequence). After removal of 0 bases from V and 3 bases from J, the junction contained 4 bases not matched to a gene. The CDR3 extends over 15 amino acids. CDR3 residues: CASSIEGLGNYEQYF. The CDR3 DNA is TGTGCCAGTAGTATAGAGGGACTAGGGAACTACGAGCAGTACTTC.

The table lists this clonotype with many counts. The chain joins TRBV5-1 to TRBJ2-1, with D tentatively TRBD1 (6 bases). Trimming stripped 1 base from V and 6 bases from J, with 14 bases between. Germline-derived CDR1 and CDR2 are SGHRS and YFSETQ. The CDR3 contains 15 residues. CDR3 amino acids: CASSLWTAMSNEQFF. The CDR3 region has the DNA TGCGCCAGCAGCTTGTGGACAGCGATGAGCAATGAGCAGTTCTTC.

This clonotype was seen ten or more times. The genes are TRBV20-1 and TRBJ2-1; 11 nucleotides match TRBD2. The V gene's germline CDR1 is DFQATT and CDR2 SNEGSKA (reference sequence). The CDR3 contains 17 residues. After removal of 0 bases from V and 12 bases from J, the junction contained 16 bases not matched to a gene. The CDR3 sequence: CSARDEWSNSGRARQFF. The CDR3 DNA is TGCAGTGCTAGAGATGAATGGAGCAATAGCGGGAGGGCCAGGCAGTTCTTC.

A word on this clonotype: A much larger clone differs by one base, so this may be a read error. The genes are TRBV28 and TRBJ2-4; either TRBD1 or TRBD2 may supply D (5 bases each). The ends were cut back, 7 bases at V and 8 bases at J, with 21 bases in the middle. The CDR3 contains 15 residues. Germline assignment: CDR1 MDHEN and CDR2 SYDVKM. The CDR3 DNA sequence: TGTGCCAGCAATACCCAGGTGGGACCTGGACACATTCAGTACTTC. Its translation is CASNTQVGPGHIQYF. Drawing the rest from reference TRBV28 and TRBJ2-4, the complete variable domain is DVKVTQSSRYLVKRTGEKVFLECVQDMDHENMFWYRQDPGLGLRLIYFSYDVKMKEKGDIPEGYSVSREKKERFSLILESASTNQTSMYLCASNTQVGPGHIQYFGAGTRLSVL.

CDR3 sequence: CASSPLFRTVVNSPLHF. CDR3 DNA: TGTGCCAGCAGCCCGTTATTCCGGACAGTTGTAAATTCACCCCTCCACTTT. This rearrangement joins TRBV4-2 to TRBJ1-6; D is perhaps TRBD1 (6 bases). The V gene lost 4 bases and the J gene lost 7 bases, with 20 bases spanning the gap. CDR3 length: 17 residues. From germline, CDR1 is LGHNA and CDR2 YNFKEQ.

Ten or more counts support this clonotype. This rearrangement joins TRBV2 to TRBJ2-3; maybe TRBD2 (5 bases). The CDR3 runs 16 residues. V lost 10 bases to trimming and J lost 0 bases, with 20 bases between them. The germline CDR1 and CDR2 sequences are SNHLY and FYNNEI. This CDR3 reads CATTIRAAPSTDTQYF. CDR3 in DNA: TGTGCCACCACCATAAGAGCGGCCCCCAGCACAGATACGCAGTATTTT.

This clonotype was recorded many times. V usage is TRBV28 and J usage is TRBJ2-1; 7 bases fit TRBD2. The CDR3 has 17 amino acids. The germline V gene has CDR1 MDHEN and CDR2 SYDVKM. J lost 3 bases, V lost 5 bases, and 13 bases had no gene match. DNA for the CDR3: TGTGCCAGCAGTCCCACTTTTGGTCTAGCGGTCTACAATGAGCAGTTCTTC. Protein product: CASSPTFGLAVYNEQFF.

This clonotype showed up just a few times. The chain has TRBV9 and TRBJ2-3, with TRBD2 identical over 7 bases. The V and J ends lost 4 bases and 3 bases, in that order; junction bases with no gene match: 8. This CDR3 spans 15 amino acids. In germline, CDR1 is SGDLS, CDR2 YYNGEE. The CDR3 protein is CASSPTSVQTDTQYF. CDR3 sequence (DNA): TGTGCCAGCAGCCCCACTAGCGTGCAAACAGATACGCAGTATTTT.

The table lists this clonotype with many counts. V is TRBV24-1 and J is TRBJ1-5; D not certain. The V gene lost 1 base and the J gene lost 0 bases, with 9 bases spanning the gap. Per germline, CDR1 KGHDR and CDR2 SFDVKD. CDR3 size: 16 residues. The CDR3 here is CATSDFGRTSNQPQHF. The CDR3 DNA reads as TGTGCCACCAGTGATTTTGGCCGGACTAGCAATCAGCCCCAGCATTTT.

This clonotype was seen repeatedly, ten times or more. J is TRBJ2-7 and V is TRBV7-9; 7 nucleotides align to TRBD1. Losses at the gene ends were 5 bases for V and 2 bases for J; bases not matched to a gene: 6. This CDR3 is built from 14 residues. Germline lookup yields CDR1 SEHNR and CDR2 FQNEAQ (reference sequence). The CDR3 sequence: CASSIRDRPYEQYF. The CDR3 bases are TGTGCCAGCAGCATCCGGGACAGACCCTACGAGCAGTACTTC.

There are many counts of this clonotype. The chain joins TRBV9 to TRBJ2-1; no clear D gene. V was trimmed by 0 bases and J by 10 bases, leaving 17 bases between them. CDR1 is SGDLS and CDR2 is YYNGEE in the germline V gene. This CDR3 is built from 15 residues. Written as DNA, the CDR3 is TGTGCCAGCAGCGTAGGGCTAGAAGTCGTGGGGGAGCAGTTCTTC. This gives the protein CASSVGLEVVGEQFF.

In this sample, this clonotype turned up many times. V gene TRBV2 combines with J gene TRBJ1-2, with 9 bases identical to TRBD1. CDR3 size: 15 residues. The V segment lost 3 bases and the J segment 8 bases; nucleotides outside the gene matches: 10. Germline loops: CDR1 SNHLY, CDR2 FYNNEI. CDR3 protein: CASSDRDRAPGGYTF. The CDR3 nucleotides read TGTGCCAGCAGTGACCGGGACAGGGCACCGGGGGGCTACACCTTC. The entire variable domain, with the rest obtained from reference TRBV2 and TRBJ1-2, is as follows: EPEVTQTPSHQVTQMGQEVILRCVPISNHLYFYWYRQILGQKVEFLVSFYNNEISEKSEIFDDQFSVERPDGSNFTLKIRSTKLEDSAMYFCASSDRDRAPGGYTFGSGTRLTVV.

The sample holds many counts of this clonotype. CDR3: CAITDGVSTDTQYF. The DNA for the CDR3 is TGTGCCATCACTGATGGGGTCAGCACAGATACGCAGTATTTT. This chain joins TRBV10-3 and TRBJ2-3; D uncertain. Germline CDR1 reads ENHRY; CDR2 reads SYGVKD. The CDR3 has 14 amino acids. The V and J ends lost 7 bases and 0 bases respectively, with 11 bases between them.

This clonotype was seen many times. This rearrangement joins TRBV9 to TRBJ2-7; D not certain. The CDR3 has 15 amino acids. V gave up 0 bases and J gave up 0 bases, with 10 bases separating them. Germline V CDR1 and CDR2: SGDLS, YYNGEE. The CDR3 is CASSVGARPSYEQYF. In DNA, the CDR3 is TGTGCCAGCAGCGTAGGAGCTCGGCCCTCCTACGAGCAGTACTTC.